A selection of T cell receptor beta chains follows, all from one sample in a study of T cells in Graves' hyperthyroidism and ophthalmopathy. TCRdb passed the multiplex PCR reads through MiXCR, listing each CDR3 protein once. Seen here are about 400,000 distinct CDR3 sequences, around 14% observed once, and the top ten hold 7.5% to 8%. The sequenced sample was blood. The receptor set was obtained from a woman aged 18-35 years with Graves' hyperthyroidism. The CDR3 runs from the conserved cysteine through the conserved F or W. The D gene is left open where the match is weak. Rows give clone size only sometimes, using once, few, many, or a class for an expanded clone.

V	size	J	D	CDR3	DNA
TRBV30	many	TRBJ2-2	.	CAWKLGADTGELFF	TGTGCCTGGAAGCTCGGGGCCGACACCGGGGAGCTGTTTTTT
TRBV19	few	TRBJ1-3	.	CASSLQAGDSGNTIYF	TGTGCCAGTAGTTTGCAAGCGGGCGACTCTGGAAACACCATATATTTT
TRBV30	many	TRBJ1-2	.	CAWSFSAGGYTF	TGTGCCTGGAGTTTTAGTGCAGGAGGCTACACCTTC
TRBV25-1	few	TRBJ2-3	.	CAGGRQTGVSQYF	TGTGCCGGGGGACGGCAGACGGGTGTATCGCAGTATTTT
TRBV6-1	few	TRBJ1-6	.	CASRQLSGSPLHF	TGTGCCAGCAGGCAATTGAGTGGCTCACCCCTCCACTTT
TRBV6-2/TRBV6-3	.	TRBJ1-6	.	CASCLGQNSPLHF	TGTGCCAGCTGCCTCGGACAAAATTCACCCCTCCACTTT
TRBV19	few	TRBJ2-3	TRBD1	CASKDRGTDTQYF	TGTGCCAGTAAAGACAGGGGCACAGATACGCAGTATTTT
TRBV7-9	many	TRBJ1-2	TRBD1	CASSFTPTGQANYGYTF	TGTGCCAGCAGCTTCACTCCAACGGGACAGGCGAACTATGGCTACACCTTC
TRBV5-5	many	TRBJ2-3	.	CASSLAGRSDTQYF	TGTGCCAGCAGCTTGGCAGGGAGGTCAGATACGCAGTATTTT
TRBV5-6	many	TRBJ2-2	TRBD1	CASRGQGREGTGELFF	TGTGCCAGCAGGGGACAGGGCCGAGAGGGCACCGGGGAGCTGTTTTTT
TRBV15	few	TRBJ2-7	.	CATSRGTWADSLPGSYEQYF	TGTGCCACCAGCAGAGGGACCTGGGCCGACAGCCTCCCTGGCTCCTACGAGCAGTACTTC
TRBV4-1	many	TRBJ2-1	TRBD1	CASSQVGWGQEYNEQFF	TGCGCCAGCAGCCAAGTCGGCTGGGGACAGGAATACAATGAGCAGTTCTTC
TRBV9	many	TRBJ1-3	.	CASSVRHTPDFGNTIYF	TGTGCCAGCAGCGTGAGGCACACGCCCGATTTTGGAAACACCATATATTTT
TRBV3-1	many	TRBJ1-1	.	CASSRLNTEAFF	TGTGCCAGCAGCCGGCTGAACACTGAAGCTTTCTTT
TRBV6-4	many	TRBJ2-3	TRBD2	CASSEMGTSEWDTQYF	TGTGCCAGCAGTGAAATGGGGACTAGCGAATGGGATACGCAGTATTTT
TRBV6-1	few	TRBJ1-6	.	CASRQGFDNSPLHF	TGTGCCAGCAGACAGGGATTCGATAATTCACCCCTCCACTTT
TRBV25-1	.	TRBJ2-2	.	CASSEYGWGVNTGELFF	TGTGCCAGCAGTGAATACGGGTGGGGGGTTAACACCGGGGAGCTGTTTTTT
TRBV30	many	TRBJ1-4	.	CAWSVRRASTNEKLFF	TGTGCCTGGAGTGTACGGCGTGCATCCACTAATGAAAAACTGTTTTTT
TRBV28	.	TRBJ2-7	TRBD2	CASSPSSGGPHEQYF	TGTGCCAGCAGCCCCTCTAGCGGGGGGCCCCACGAGCAGTACTTC
TRBV6-1	many	TRBJ2-7	TRBD1	CASSGQGAISEGGEQYF	TGTGCCAGCAGTGGACAGGGGGCGATCAGCGAAGGGGGCGAGCAGTACTTC
TRBV20-1	many	TRBJ1-1	.	CSARVVAGPNTEAFF	TGCAGTGCTAGAGTTGTGGCGGGCCCGAACACTGAAGCTTTCTTT
TRBV5-8	many	TRBJ2-7	.	CASSLGAVSSYEQYF	TGTGCCAGCAGCTTAGGAGCGGTAAGCTCCTACGAGCAGTACTTC
TRBV18	many	TRBJ2-5	.	CASSPRQGQGETQYF	TGTGCCAGCTCACCACGGCAGGGTCAAGGAGAGACCCAGTACTTC
TRBV24-1	.	TRBJ1-3	.	CATRRGHSGNTIYF	TGTGCCACCCGTAGGGGACACTCTGGAAACACCATATATTTT
TRBV3-1	many	TRBJ2-3	TRBD2	CASRSTSGRSTDTQYF	TGTGCCAGCAGATCAACTAGCGGGAGAAGCACAGATACGCAGTATTTT
TRBV12-3/TRBV12-4	many	TRBJ2-1	TRBD2	CASSPGLAGGHYNEQFF	TGTGCCAGCAGCCCGGGACTAGCGGGGGGGCACTACAATGAGCAGTTCTTC
TRBV13	many	TRBJ2-7	.	CASSLLDYRGEQYF	TGTGCCAGCAGCTTATTAGATTACCGGGGCGAGCAGTACTTC
TRBV18	few	TRBJ2-1	TRBD2	CASSPDGGGPLGEQFF	TGTGCCAGCTCACCGGACGGGGGAGGGCCATTGGGTGAGCAGTTCTTC
TRBV5-6	many	TRBJ2-1	.	CASSSYRLRSYNEQFF	TGTGCCAGCAGCTCATACAGGCTCCGCTCCTACAATGAGCAGTTCTTC
TRBV27	many	TRBJ1-1	.	CASSPYGGDRKNFF	TGTGCCAGCAGTCCCTATGGCGGCGACAGGAAGAATTTCTTT
TRBV24-1	many	TRBJ2-1	TRBD1	CATSTRDRGLEEQFF	TGTGCCACCAGCACCCGGGACAGGGGGCTAGAGGAGCAGTTCTTC
TRBV30	many	TRBJ1-1	.	CAWSAENRNTEAFF	TGTGCCTGGAGTGCAGAGAACCGGAACACTGAAGCTTTCTTT
TRBV10-3	.	TRBJ2-7	.	CATRRGTYEQYF	TGTGCCACCAGACGAGGGACTTACGAGCAGTACTTC
TRBV29-1	many	TRBJ2-3	.	CSVSYRGATDTQYF	TGCAGCGTCTCTTACCGGGGGGCCACAGATACGCAGTATTTT